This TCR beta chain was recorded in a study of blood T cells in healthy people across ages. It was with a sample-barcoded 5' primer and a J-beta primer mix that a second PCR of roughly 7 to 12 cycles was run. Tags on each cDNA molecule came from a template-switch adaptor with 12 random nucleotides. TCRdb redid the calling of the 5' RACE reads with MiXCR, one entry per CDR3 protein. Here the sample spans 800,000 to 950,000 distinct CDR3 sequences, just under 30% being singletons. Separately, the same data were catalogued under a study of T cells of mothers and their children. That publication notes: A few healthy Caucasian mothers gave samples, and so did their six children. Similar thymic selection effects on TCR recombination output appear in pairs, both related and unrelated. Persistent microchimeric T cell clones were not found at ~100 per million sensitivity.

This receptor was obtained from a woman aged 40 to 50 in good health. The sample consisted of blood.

CDR3 DNA sequence: TGCGCCAGCAGGGACACAGGGGGAGAACGGCCCCAGCATTTT. Protein sequence: CASRDTGGERPQHF. The rearrangement joins TRBV5-1 to TRBJ1-5, with 8 bases identical to TRBD1. This CDR3 is 14 amino acids long. The germline gives CDR1 SGHRS, CDR2 YFSETQ. V trimming: 5 bases; J trimming: 9 bases; junction bases outside the gene matches: 10.